Following are 26 T cell receptor beta chains from one sample sequenced in a study of early T cells in non-severe SARS-CoV-2 infection. TCRdb fed the 5' RACE reads into MiXCR, producing one record per CDR3 protein. The sample has 69,000 or so distinct CDR3 sequences; less than 15% are singletons. Sequencing was done on a sample of whole blood. All receptors derive from an adult who was a healthcare worker with PCR-confirmed SARS-CoV-2 infection or an uninfected control (not recorded which).

V usage is TRBV5-1 and J usage is TRBJ1-2; weak D call: TRBD1 (5 bases). V dropped 3 bases and J dropped 5 bases, with 11 bases sitting between them. CDR3 length: 13 amino acids. Germline CDR1 is SGHRS and CDR2 is YFSETQ. CDR3 DNA sequence: TGCGCCAGCAGCTCCTCCCAGGGATATGGCTACACCTTC. Protein product: CASSSSQGYGYTF.

This clonotype has just a few counts. The chain has TRBV10-3 and TRBJ2-1; D possibly corresponds to TRBD2 (6 bases). The germline V gene encodes CDR1 ENHRY and CDR2 SYGVKD. V was shortened by 7 bases and J by 8 bases, with 18 bases between the two germline ends. CDR3 length: 14 residues. CDR3 nucleotide sequence: TGTGCCATCACCCTGACTAGAGGTTGGGATGAGCAGTTCTTC. This encodes CAITLTRGWDEQFF.

This clonotype was seen ten or more times. This chain connects TRBV7-2 to TRBJ2-7, with D perhaps matching TRBD1 (6 bases). Trimming removed 1 base at V and 5 bases at J, with 9 bases between. Germline V CDR1 and CDR2: SGHTA, FQGNSA. CDR3 size: 13 residues. The DNA of the CDR3 is TGTGCCAGCAGCTTAGAACAGGGACACGAGCAGTACTTC. Translating gives CASSLEQGHEQYF.

This clonotype appeared once. Possible read error: a much larger clone is one base away. The chain employs TRBV7-9 and TRBJ1-2; a possible D gene is TRBD1 (6 bases). Germline values: CDR1 SEHNR, CDR2 FQNEAQ (reference sequence). The CDR3 has 14 amino acids. The CDR3 loop is CVSSLVSRGLGYTF. The DNA for the CDR3 is TGTGTCAGCAGCTTAGTTAGCAGGGGCCTTGGCTACACCTTC.

The rearrangement links TRBV28 to TRBJ2-7, with D hard to call. Germline CDR1 is MDHEN and CDR2 is SYDVKM. This CDR3 has 13 residues. Trimming left V 6 bases short and J 2 bases short, with 11 bases between. CDR3 sequence (DNA): TGTGCCAGCAGACCCGGGCGGCCCTACGAGCAGTACTTC. Protein: CASRPGRPYEQYF.

This clonotype was recorded once. V is TRBV3-1 and J is TRBJ2-7, with D uncertain. Trimming removed 4 bases at V and 6 bases at J, with 19 bases between. This CDR3 spans 15 amino acids. CDR1 is LGHDT, CDR2 YNNKEL, per germline (reference sequence). The CDR3 sequence is CASSPSAVTAAEQYF. CDR3 nucleotide sequence: TGTGCCAGCAGCCCTAGTGCCGTAACAGCCGCCGAGCAGTACTTC.

The chain recombines TRBV20-1 with TRBJ2-5; 9 bases match TRBD2. The CDR3 sequence is 14 residues long. Per the germline V gene, CDR1 is DFQATT and CDR2 is SNEGSKA (reference sequence). V shed 3 bases and J 2 bases; nucleotides not matched to a gene: 4. The CDR3 region has the DNA TGCAGTGCTAGGGTGGCGGGAGGGCAAGAGACCCAGTACTTC. It is translated as CSARVAGGQETQYF.

The chain has TRBV29-1 and TRBJ2-5; weak D call: TRBD1 (5 bases). The CDR3 is made up of 14 amino acids. Trimming stripped 4 bases from V and 5 bases from J, with 17 bases between. Germline CDR1 is SQVTM and CDR2 is ANQGSEA. In DNA, the CDR3 is TGCAGCGTTGTTAGGGGCTCCTCTAGGGAGACCCAGTACTTC. Translation gives CSVVRGSSRETQYF.

This clonotype was detected a few times. The chain carries TRBV20-1 and TRBJ1-4, with 7 bases that match TRBD1. This CDR3 is 14 amino acids long. The junction had 13 bases not matched to a gene; V was cut back by 4 bases and J by 11 bases. The germline CDR1 and CDR2 sequences are DFQATT and SNEGSKA (reference sequence). CDR3: CSAIKGQVPGKLFF. In nucleotides, the CDR3 is TGCAGTGCTATAAAAGGACAGGTGCCCGGGAAACTGTTTTTT.

This clonotype has ten or more counts. The gene calls are TRBV5-1 and TRBJ2-7, with 10 bases matching TRBD1. Germline-derived CDR1 and CDR2 are SGHRS and YFSETQ. The CDR3 contains 14 residues. The junction had 4 bases not matched to a gene; V was cut back by 2 bases and J by 5 bases. The CDR3 region has the DNA TGCGCCAGCAGCTTCCGGGACAGGGGTCACGAGCAGTACTTC. The encoded protein is CASSFRDRGHEQYF.

This clonotype has ten or more counts. The gene calls are TRBV20-1 and TRBJ2-1; no clear D. Germline V gene sequence: CDR1 DFQATT, CDR2 SNEGSKA (reference sequence). The V end lost 5 bases, the J end lost 2 bases, and 13 bases lay between the germline ends. The CDR3 contains 14 residues. CDR3 amino acids: CSADPEQAYNEQFF. DNA of the CDR3: TGCAGTGCTGACCCCGAGCAAGCCTACAATGAGCAGTTCTTC.

This clonotype showed up just a few times. The gene calls are TRBV25-1 and TRBJ2-7, with D perhaps assigned TRBD1 or TRBD2 (5 bases each). The CDR3 loop spans 12 amino acids. Trimming took 5 bases from V and 5 from J, leaving 10 bases between them. In germline, CDR1 is MGHDK, CDR2 SYGVNS. The CDR3 sequence: CASSPGLDEQYF. The CDR3 DNA is TGTGCCAGCAGTCCGGGGCTTGACGAGCAGTACTTC.

This clonotype showed up many times. The V and J genes are TRBV20-1 and TRBJ2-1, with 10 positions matching TRBD2. With 6 bases clipped from V and 4 bases from J, the junction kept 9 bases outside the gene matches. The CDR3 runs to 15 residues. The germline V gene has CDR1 DFQATT and CDR2 SNEGSKA (reference sequence). CDR3 region: CSAELAGRGYNEQFF. In DNA form, the CDR3 reads TGCAGTGCAGAACTAGCGGGAAGAGGATACAATGAGCAGTTCTTC.

This chain links TRBV3-1 with TRBJ2-7; D gene unclear. Per the germline V gene, CDR1 is LGHDT and CDR2 is YNNKEL (reference sequence). This CDR3 has 15 amino acids. V lost 4 bases to trimming and J lost 2 bases, with 15 bases between them. As DNA, the CDR3 is TGTGCCAGCAGCCGTGGGCCTAGTGGGGCCTACGAGCAGTACTTC. It translates to CASSRGPSGAYEQYF.

This clonotype was found a few times. The chain uses TRBV3-1 and TRBJ1-1, with a weak D call TRBD1 (6 bases). The CDR3 covers 13 residues. The V gene lost 1 base and the J gene lost 4 bases, with 7 bases spanning the gap. The germline V gene encodes CDR1 LGHDT and CDR2 YNNKEL (reference sequence). The DNA for the CDR3 is TGTGCCAGCAGCCAAGGAGGGGGCACTGAAGCTTTCTTT. Its translation is CASSQGGGTEAFF.

This chain uses TRBV19 with TRBJ1-5; 7 positions match TRBD1. Trimming took 0 bases from V and 9 from J; bases not matched to a gene: 5. CDR1 LNHDA and CDR2 SQIVND come from the germline V gene (reference sequence). The CDR3 covers 14 residues. The CDR3 reads CASSIEQGIAPQHF. CDR3 coding DNA: TGTGCCAGTAGTATAGAACAGGGGATAGCGCCCCAGCATTTT.

This clonotype was observed at least ten times. The chain employs TRBV7-8 and TRBJ1-1; D remains unclear. Germline V gene lookup returns CDR1 SGHVS and CDR2 FQNEAQ. This CDR3 is 14 amino acids long. V was pared by 2 bases and J by 2 bases, with 9 bases between. In nucleotides, the CDR3 is TGTGCCAGCAGCTTATGGACTACCAACACTGAAGCTTTCTTT. It is translated as CASSLWTTNTEAFF.

This clonotype was seen ten or more times. The V call is TRBV7-2, the J call TRBJ1-2, with 8 bases fitting TRBD1. This CDR3 contains 15 residues. Germline V gene lookup returns CDR1 SGHTA and CDR2 FQGNSA. V shed 5 bases, J shed 6 bases, and the junction held 11 bases outside the gene matches. The CDR3 protein is CASSRILRTGNGYTF. CDR3 nucleotide sequence: TGTGCCAGCAGCCGAATTCTCAGGACAGGGAATGGCTACACCTTC.

This clonotype is labeled as medium-sized (0.01 to 0.1%). CDR3 in DNA: TGTGCCAGCAGACAGGGGGCAGCTAATGAAAAACTGTTTTTT. It yields the protein CASRQGAANEKLFF. The V gene is TRBV6-6, the J gene TRBJ1-4, with TRBD1 matching over 9 bases. This CDR3 is built from 14 residues. The V segment lost 6 bases and the J segment 3 bases; nucleotides outside the gene matches: 2. In germline, CDR1 is MNHNY, CDR2 SVGAGI (reference sequence).

This clonotype was recorded at least ten times. The chain has TRBV6-1 and TRBJ2-7, with D possibly matching TRBD2 (5 bases). This CDR3 has 14 residues. Germline values: CDR1 MNHNS, CDR2 SASEGT. Trimming stripped 1 base from V and 6 bases from J, with 13 bases between. The CDR3 DNA follows: TGTGCCAGCAGTGAAGTTGTGCACCGGGGCGAGCAGTACTTC. This encodes CASSEVVHRGEQYF.

This clonotype was counted a few times. CDR3 in amino acids: CASTAKQTPSTDTQYF. CDR3 sequence (DNA): TGTGCCAGCACGGCGAAGCAGACCCCTAGCACAGATACGCAGTATTTT. The chain employs TRBV18 and TRBJ2-3; no clear D gene. This CDR3 contains 16 residues. Germline CDR1 reads KGHSH; CDR2 reads LQKENI. V was pared by 8 bases and J by 0 bases, with 18 bases between.

The chain recombines TRBV7-6 with TRBJ2-3; a weak D match, TRBD2 (6 bases). Trimming removed 1 base at V and 2 bases at J, with 10 bases between. The V gene's germline CDR1 is SGHVS and CDR2 FNYEAQ. The CDR3 has 15 amino acids. In nucleotides, the CDR3 is TGTGCCAGCAGCTTAGGGGCTAGCGTCACAGATACGCAGTATTTT. Its protein product is CASSLGASVTDTQYF.

This clonotype has a count of ten or more. The chain recombines TRBV2 with TRBJ1-5; perhaps TRBD1 as D (5 bases). V was cut by 6 bases and J by 3 bases, with 18 bases left in between. There are 16 residues in the CDR3. Germline V gives CDR1 SNHLY, CDR2 FYNNEI. CDR3 coding DNA: TGTGCCAGCAGCCCTTTTGGGGGGGAGACCAATCAGCCCCAGCATTTT. Translated: CASSPFGGETNQPQHF.

V gene TRBV6-2 or TRBV6-3 combines with J gene TRBJ2-5; 11 nucleotides match TRBD2. Trimming at V came to 4 bases and at J to 2 bases, leaving 3 bases not matched to a gene. CDR3 length equals 15 residues. CDR1 and CDR2 from the germline V gene are MNHEY and SVGEGT. DNA of the CDR3: TGTGCCAGCAGTTGGGGACTAGCGGAACAAGAGACCCAGTACTTC. Translated: CASSWGLAEQETQYF.

The chain joins TRBV5-6 to TRBJ1-4, with D uncertain. The V end was cut by 1 base, the J end by 5 bases, with 9 bases between. Per germline, CDR1 SGHDT and CDR2 YYEEEE. The CDR3 is 14 residues long. In DNA, the CDR3 is TGTGCCAGCAGCTTGTTCGGCTCCAATGAAAAACTGTTTTTT. Protein: CASSLFGSNEKLFF.

This clonotype was observed many times. The chain has TRBV18 and TRBJ1-4; D unresolved. CDR3 length equals 13 residues. Germline loops: CDR1 KGHSH, CDR2 LQKENI. V shed 3 bases and J shed 8 bases, with 10 bases lying between them. The CDR3 DNA reads as TGTGCCAGCTCACCCCCCGGCCACGAAAAACTGTTTTTT. This translates into CASSPPGHEKLFF.